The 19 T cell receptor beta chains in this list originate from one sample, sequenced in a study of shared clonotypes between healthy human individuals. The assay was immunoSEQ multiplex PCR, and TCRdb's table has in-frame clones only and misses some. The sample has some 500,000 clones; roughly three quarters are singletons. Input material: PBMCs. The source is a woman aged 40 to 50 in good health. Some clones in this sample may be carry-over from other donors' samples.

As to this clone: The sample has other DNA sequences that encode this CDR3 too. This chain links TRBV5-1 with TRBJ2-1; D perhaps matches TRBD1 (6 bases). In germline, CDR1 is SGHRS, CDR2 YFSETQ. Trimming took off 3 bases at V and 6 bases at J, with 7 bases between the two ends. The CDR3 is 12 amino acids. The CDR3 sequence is CASSSQGNEQFF. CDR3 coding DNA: TGCGCCAGCAGCTCACAGGGCAATGAGCAGTTCTTC.

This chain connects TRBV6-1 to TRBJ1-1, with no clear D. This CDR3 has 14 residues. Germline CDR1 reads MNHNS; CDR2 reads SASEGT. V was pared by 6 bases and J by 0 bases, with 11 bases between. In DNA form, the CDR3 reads TGTGCCAGCAGGTTTGGGCCCCTGAACACTGAAGCTTTCTTT. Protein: CASRFGPLNTEAFF.

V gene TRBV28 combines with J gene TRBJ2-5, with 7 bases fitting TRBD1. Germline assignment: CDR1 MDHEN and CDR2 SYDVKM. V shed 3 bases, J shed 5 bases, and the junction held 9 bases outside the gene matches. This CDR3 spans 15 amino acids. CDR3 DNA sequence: TGTGCCAGCAGTTTTCCAGGGGGTGGGACGGAGACCCAGTACTTC. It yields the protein CASSFPGGGTETQYF.

CDR3 residues: CASSFSMDTQYF. The CDR3 coding sequence is TGTGCCAGCAGTTTCTCCATGGATACGCAGTATTTT. The chain employs TRBV7-6 and TRBJ2-3, with D uncertain. V was trimmed by 6 bases and J by 6 bases, leaving 10 bases between them. CDR3 length: 12 residues. The germline V gene has CDR1 SGHVS and CDR2 FNYEAQ.

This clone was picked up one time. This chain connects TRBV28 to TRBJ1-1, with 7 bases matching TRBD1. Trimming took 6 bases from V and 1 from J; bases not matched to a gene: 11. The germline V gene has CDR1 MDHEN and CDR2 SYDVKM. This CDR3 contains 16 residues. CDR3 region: CASSLRQGLRNTEAFF. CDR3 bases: TGTGCCAGCAGCCTTCGACAGGGCTTACGGAACACTGAAGCTTTCTTT.

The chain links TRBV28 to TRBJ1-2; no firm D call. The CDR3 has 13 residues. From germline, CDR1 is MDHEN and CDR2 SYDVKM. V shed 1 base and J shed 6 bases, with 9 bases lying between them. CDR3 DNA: TGTGCCAGCAGTTTATTAAACGCGAATGGCTACACCTTC. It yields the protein CASSLLNANGYTF.

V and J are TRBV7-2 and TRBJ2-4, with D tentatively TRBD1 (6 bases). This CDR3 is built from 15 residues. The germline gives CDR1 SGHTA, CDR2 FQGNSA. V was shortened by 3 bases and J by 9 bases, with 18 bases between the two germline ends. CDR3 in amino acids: CASSFSTGGRGIQYF. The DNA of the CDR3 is TGTGCCAGCAGCTTCTCGACAGGCGGCAGGGGCATTCAGTACTTC. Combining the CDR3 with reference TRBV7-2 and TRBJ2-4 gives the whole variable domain GAGVSQSPSNKVTEKGKDVELRCDPISGHTALYWYRQSLGQGLEFLIYFQGNSAPDKSGLPSDRFSAERTGGSVSTLTIQRTQQEDSAVYLCASSFSTGGRGIQYFGAGTRLSVL.

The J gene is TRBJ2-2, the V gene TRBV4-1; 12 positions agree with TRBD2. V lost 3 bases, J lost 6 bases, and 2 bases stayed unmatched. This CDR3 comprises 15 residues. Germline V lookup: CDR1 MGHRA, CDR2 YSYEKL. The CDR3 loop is CASSQGTSGSGELFF. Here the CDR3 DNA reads TGCGCCAGCAGCCAGGGGACTAGCGGGTCCGGGGAGCTGTTTTTT.

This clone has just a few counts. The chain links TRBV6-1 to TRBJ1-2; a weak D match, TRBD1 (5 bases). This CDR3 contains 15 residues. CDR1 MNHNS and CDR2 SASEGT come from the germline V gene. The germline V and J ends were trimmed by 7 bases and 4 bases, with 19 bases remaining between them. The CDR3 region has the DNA TGTGCCAGCAAGAAAGACCCCGGGGGTGGCTATGGCTACACCTTC. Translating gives CASKKDPGGGYGYTF.

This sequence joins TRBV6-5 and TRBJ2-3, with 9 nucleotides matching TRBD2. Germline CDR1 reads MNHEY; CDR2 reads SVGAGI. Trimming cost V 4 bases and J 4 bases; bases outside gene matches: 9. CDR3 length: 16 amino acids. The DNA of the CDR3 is TGTGCCAGCAGTTTGGGACTAGCTGTGTCATCAGATACGCAGTATTTT. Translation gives CASSLGLAVSSDTQYF.

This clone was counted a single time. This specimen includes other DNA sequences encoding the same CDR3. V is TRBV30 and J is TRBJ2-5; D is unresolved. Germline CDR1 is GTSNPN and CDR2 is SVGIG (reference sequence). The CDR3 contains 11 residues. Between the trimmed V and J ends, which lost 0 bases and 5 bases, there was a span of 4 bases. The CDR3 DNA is TGTGCCTGGAGTGTACTCGAGACCCAGTACTTC. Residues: CAWSVLETQYF.

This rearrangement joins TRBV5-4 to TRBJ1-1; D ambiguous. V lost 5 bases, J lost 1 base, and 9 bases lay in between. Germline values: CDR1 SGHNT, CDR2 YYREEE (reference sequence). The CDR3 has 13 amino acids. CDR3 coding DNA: TGTGCCAGCAGTGAGGGAAAGAACACTGAAGCTTTCTTT. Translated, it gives CASSEGKNTEAFF.

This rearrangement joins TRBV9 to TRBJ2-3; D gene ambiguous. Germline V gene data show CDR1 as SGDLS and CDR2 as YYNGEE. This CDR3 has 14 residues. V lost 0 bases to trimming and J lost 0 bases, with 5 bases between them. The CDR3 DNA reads TGTGCCAGCAGCGTAGACCAGAGCACAGATACGCAGTATTTT. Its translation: CASSVDQSTDTQYF. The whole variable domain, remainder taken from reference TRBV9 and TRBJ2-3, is DSGVTQTPKHLITATGQRVTLRCSPRSGDLSVYWYQQSLDQGLQFLIQYYNGEERAKGNILERFSAQQFPDLHSELNLSSLELGDSALYFCASSVDQSTDTQYFGPGTRLTVL.

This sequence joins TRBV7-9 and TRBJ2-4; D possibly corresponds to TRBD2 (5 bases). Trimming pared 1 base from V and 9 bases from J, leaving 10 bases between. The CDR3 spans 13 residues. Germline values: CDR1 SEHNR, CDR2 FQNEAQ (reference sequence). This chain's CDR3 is CASSLVGVGIQYF. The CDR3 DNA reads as TGTGCCAGCAGCTTAGTCGGGGTGGGCATTCAGTACTTC.

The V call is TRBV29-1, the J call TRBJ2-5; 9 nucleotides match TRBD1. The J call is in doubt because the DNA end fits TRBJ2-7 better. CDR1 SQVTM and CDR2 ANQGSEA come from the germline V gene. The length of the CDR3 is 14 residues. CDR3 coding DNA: TGCAGCGAGAGCCGGGACAGGGCCGCCTACGAGCAGTACTTC. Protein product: CSESRDRAAYEQYF.

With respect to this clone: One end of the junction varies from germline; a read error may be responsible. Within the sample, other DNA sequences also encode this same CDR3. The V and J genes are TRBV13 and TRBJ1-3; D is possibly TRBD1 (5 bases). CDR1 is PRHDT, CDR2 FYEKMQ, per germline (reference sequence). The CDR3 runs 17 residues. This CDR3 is CASSLLEQGRRGNTIYF. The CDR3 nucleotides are TGCGCCAGCAGCTTATTGGAGCAGGGCCGTCGCGGAAACACCATATATTTT.

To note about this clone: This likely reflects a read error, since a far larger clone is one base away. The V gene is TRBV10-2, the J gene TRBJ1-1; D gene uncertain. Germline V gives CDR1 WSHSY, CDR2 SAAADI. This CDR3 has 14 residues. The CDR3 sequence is CASSVNYVNTGAFF. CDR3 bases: TGCGCCAGCAGTGTCAACTACGTGAACACTGGAGCTTTCTTT.

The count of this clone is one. The CDR3 is CASSSGLVGFEQYF. CDR3 sequence (DNA): TGTGCCAGCAGCTCCGGCCTAGTCGGTTTCGAGCAGTACTTC. V and J are TRBV7-8 and TRBJ2-7, with D unresolved. Germline CDR1 SGHVS, CDR2 FQNEAQ. V gave up 4 bases and J gave up 6 bases, with 16 bases separating them. The CDR3 runs 14 residues.

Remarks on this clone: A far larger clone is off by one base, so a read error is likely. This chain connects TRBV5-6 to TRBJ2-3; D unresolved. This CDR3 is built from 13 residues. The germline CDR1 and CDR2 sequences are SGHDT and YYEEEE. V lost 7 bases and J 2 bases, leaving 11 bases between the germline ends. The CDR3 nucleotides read TGTGCCAGCGGAGATTGGGCCACAGATACGCAGTATTTT. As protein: CASGDWATDTQYF.